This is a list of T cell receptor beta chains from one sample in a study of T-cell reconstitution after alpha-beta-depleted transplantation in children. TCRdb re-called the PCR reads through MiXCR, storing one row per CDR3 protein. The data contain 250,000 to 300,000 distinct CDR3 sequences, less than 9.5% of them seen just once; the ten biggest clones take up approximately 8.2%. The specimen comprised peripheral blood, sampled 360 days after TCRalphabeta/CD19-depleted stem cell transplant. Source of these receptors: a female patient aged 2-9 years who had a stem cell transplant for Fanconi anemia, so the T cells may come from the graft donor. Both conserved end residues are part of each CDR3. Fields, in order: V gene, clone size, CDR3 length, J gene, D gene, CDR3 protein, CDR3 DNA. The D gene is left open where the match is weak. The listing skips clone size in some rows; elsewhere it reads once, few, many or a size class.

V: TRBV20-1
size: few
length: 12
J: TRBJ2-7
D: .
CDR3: CSARGLTYEQYF
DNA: TGCAGTGCTAGAGGCCTAACCTACGAGCAGTACTTC

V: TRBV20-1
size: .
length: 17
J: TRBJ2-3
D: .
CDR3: CSARDPGGGGLADTQYF
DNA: TGCAGTGCTAGAGATCCTGGTGGGGGGGGCCTCGCAGATACGCAGTATTTT

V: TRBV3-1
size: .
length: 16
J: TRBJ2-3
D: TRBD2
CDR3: CASSARGGPKTDTQYF
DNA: TGTGCCAGCAGCGCCCGGGGAGGGCCTAAAACAGATACGCAGTATTTT

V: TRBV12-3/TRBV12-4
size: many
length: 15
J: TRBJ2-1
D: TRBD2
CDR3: CASTRTSGGTNEQFF
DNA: TGTGCCAGCACCCGGACTAGTGGCGGGACGAATGAGCAGTTCTTC

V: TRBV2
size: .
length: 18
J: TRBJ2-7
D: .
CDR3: CASRDEDGSTGLLYEQYF
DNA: TGTGCCAGCAGGGACGAAGATGGTAGCACGGGGCTCCTCTACGAGCAGTACTTC

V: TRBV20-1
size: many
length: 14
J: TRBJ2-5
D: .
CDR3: CSAKEGPSRETQYF
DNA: TGCAGTGCAAAGGAGGGGCCCAGTCGGGAGACCCAGTACTTC

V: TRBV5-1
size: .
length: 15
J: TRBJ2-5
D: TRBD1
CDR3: CASSWGTGGEETQYF
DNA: TGCGCCAGCAGCTGGGGGACAGGGGGCGAAGAGACCCAGTACTTC

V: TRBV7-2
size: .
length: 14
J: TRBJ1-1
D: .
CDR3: CASRPSAMGEGAFF
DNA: TGTGCCAGCAGACCGAGCGCCATGGGGGAGGGAGCTTTCTTT

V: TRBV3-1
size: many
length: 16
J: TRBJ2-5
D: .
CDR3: CASSQRRPPILETQYF
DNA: TGTGCCAGCAGCCAGAGACGGCCTCCCATTCTGGAGACCCAGTACTTC

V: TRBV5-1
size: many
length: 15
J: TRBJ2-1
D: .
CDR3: CASSPTMTGTFEQFF
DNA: TGCGCCAGCAGCCCGACAATGACAGGGACTTTTGAGCAGTTCTTC

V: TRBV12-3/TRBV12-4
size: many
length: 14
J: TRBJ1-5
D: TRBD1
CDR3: CASRPGTVSQPQHF
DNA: TGTGCCAGCAGGCCTGGGACAGTAAGCCAGCCCCAGCATTTT

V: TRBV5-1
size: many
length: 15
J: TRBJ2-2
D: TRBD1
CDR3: CASSPGTASTGELFF
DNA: TGCGCCAGCAGCCCGGGGACAGCGAGCACCGGGGAGCTGTTTTTT

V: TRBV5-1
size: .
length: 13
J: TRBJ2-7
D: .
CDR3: CASSHGQTYEQYF
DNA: TGCGCCAGCAGTCATGGACAGACCTACGAGCAGTACTTC

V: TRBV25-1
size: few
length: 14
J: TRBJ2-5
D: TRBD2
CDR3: CASGRPGGDETQYF
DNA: TGTGCCAGCGGCCGTCCGGGGGGTGACGAGACCCAGTACTTC

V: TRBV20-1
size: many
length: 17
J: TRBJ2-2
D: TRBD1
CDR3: CSARDLGQGGTTGELFF
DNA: TGCAGTGCTAGAGACCTCGGACAGGGCGGGACCACCGGGGAGCTGTTTTTT

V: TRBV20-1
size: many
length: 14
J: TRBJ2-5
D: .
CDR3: CSARDRAAKETQYF
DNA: TGCAGTGCTAGAGATCGAGCAGCCAAAGAGACCCAGTACTTC

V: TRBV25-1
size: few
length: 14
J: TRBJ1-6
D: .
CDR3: CASSAPGGQSPLHF
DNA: TGTGCCAGCAGTGCCCCCGGGGGGCAATCACCCCTCCACTTT

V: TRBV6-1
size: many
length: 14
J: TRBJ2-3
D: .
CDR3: CASSAFGYTDTQYF
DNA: TGTGCCAGCAGTGCCTTCGGGTACACAGATACGCAGTATTTT

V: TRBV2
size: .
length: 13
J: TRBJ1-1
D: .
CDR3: CASSEARVTEAFF
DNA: TGTGCCAGCAGTGAAGCGCGGGTTACTGAAGCTTTCTTT

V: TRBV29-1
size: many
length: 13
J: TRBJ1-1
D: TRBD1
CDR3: CSVIRDSSTEAFF
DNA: TGCAGCGTCATACGGGACAGTAGCACTGAAGCTTTCTTT

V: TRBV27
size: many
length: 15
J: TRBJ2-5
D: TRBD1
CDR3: CASSLSGTGGETQYF
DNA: TGTGCCAGCAGTTTATCCGGGACAGGGGGAGAGACCCAGTACTTC

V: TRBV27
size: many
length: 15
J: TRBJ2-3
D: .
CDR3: CASSSTPHRPDTQYF
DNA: TGTGCCAGCAGTTCTACACCTCATCGCCCGGATACGCAGTATTTT

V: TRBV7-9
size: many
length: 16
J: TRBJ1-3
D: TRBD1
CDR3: CASSGWSTGIGNTIYF
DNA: TGTGCCAGCAGCGGGTGGTCGACAGGGATCGGAAACACCATATATTTT

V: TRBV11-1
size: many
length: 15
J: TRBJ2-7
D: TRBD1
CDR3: CASSSWDRGVHEQYF
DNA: TGTGCCAGCAGCTCTTGGGACAGGGGTGTGCACGAGCAGTACTTC

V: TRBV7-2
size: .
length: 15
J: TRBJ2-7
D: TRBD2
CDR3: CASSFAGTRGYEQYF
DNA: TGTGCCAGCAGCTTCGCCGGGACTAGAGGCTACGAGCAGTACTTC

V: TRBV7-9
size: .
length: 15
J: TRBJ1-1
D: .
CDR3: CASSQIGQVNTEAFF
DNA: TGTGCCAGCAGCCAGATAGGTCAGGTGAACACTGAAGCTTTCTTT

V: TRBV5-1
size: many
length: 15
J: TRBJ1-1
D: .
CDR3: CASSLGGILNTEAFF
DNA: TGCGCCAGCAGCTTGGGAGGAATACTGAACACTGAAGCTTTCTTT

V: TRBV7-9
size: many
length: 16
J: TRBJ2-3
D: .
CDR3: CASSLVGTTRTDTQYF
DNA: TGTGCCAGCAGCTTAGTCGGCACTACCCGCACAGATACGCAGTATTTT

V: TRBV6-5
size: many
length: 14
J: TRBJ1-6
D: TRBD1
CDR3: CASSTGGYNSPLHF
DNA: TGTGCCAGCAGTACAGGGGGCTATAATTCACCCCTCCACTTT

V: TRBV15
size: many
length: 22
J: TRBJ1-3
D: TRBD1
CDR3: CATSIRRTGMGQMGYSGNTIYF
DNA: TGTGCCACCAGCATTAGACGGACAGGGATGGGCCAAATGGGCTACTCTGGAAACACCATATATTTT

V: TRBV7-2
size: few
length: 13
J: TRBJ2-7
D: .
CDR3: CASAPPGPYEQYF
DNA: TGTGCCAGCGCCCCGCCAGGGCCGTACGAGCAGTACTTC

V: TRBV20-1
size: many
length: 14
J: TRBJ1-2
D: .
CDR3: CSARDPGMVYGYTF
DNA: TGCAGTGCTAGAGATCCAGGAATGGTTTATGGCTACACCTTC

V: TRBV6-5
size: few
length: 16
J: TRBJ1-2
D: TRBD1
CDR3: CASSYSSIEGAGGYTF
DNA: TGTGCCAGCAGTTACTCGAGTATTGAGGGGGCGGGTGGCTACACCTTC

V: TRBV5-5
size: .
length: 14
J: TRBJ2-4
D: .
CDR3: CASSGSGTLNIQYF
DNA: TGTGCCAGCAGCGGATCCGGGACACTAAACATTCAGTACTTC

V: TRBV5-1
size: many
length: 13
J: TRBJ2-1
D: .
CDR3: CASSNSVSDEQFF
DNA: TGCGCCAGCAGCAACAGTGTGTCGGATGAGCAGTTCTTC

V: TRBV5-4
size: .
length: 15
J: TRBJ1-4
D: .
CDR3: CASSRDRDTNEKLFF
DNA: TGTGCCAGCAGTCGGGACCGGGACACTAATGAAAAACTGTTTTTT